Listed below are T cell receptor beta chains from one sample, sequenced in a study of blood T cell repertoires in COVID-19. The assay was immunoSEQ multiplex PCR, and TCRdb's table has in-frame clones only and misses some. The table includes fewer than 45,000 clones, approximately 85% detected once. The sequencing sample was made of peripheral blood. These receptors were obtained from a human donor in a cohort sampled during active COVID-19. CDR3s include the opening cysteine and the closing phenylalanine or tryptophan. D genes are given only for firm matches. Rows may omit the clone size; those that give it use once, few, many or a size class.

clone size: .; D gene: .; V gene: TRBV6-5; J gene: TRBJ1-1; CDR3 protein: CASSYSPQMSLSAFF; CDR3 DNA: TGTGCCAGCAGTTACTCCCCTCAAATGAGCCTCTCAGCTTTCTTT
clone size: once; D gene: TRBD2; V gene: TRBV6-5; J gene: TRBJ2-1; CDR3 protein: CASNPSGGSNEQFF; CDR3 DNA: TGTGCCAGCAATCCTAGCGGGGGGTCCAATGAGCAGTTCTTC
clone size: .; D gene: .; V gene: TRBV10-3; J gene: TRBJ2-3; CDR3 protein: CAISEFRGAGTDTQYF; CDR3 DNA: TGTGCCATCAGTGAGTTTCGGGGGGCAGGAACAGATACGCAGTATTTT
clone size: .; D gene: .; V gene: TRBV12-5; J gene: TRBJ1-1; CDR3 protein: CASGLQANTEAFF; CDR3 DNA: TGTGCTAGTGGTTTGCAGGCGAACACTGAAGCTTTCTTT
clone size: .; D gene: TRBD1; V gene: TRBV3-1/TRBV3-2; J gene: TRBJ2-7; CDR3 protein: CASSQDSGTGGTSSYEQYF; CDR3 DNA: TGTGCCAGCAGCCAAGATTCCGGGACAGGGGGAACAAGCTCCTACGAGCAGTACTTC
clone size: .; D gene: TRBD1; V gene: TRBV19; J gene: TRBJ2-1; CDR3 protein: CASSIGGTGSYNEQFF; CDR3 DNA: TGTGCCAGTAGTATAGGGGGGACAGGGTCCTACAATGAGCAGTTCTTC
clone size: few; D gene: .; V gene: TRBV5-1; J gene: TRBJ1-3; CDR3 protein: CASSLGNRFSGNTIYF; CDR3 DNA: TGCGCCAGCAGCTTGGGAAACAGGTTCTCTGGAAACACCATATATTTT
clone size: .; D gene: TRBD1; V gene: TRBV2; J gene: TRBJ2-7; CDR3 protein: CASSAGTGDVDEQYF; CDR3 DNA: TGTGCCAGCAGCGCCGGGACAGGGGATGTCGACGAGCAGTACTTC
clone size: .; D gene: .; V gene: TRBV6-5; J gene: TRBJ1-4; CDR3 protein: CASQRGVGEKLFF; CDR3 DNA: TGTGCCAGCCAGCGGGGGGTTGGTGAAAAACTGTTTTTT
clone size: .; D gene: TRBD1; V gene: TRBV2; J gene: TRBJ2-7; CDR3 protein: CASTGGLEQYF; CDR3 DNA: TGTGCCAGCACAGGGGGCCTCGAGCAGTACTTC
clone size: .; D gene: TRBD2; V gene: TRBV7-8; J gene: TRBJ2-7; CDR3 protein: CASSLFSGTYEQYF; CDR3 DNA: TGTGCCAGCAGCTTATTTAGCGGGACTTACGAGCAGTACTTC
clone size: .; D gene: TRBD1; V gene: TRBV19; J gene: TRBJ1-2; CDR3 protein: CASSLGQGAIAANYGYTF; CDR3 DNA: TGTGCCAGTAGTTTGGGACAGGGGGCGATCGCGGCTAACTATGGCTACACCTTC
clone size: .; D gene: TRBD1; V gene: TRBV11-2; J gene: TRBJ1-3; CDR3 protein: CASSIQGAGGNTIYF; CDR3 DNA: TGTGCCAGCAGCATACAGGGGGCGGGTGGAAACACCATATATTTT
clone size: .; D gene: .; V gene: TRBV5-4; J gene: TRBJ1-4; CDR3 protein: CASSLAGVGEKLFF; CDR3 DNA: TGTGCCAGCAGCTTGGCAGGGGTGGGGGAAAAACTGTTTTTT
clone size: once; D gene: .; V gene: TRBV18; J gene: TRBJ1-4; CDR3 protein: CASSPGLVGINEKLFF; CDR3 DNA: TGTGCCAGCTCACCAGGGCTGGTGGGTATAAATGAAAAACTGTTTTTT
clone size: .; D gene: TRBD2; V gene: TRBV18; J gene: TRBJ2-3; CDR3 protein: CASSRSTSLDTQYF; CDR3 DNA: TGTGCCAGCTCACGATCGACTAGCCTAGATACGCAGTATTTT
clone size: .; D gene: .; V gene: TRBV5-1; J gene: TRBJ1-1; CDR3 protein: CASSFEESTEAFF; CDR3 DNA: TGCGCCAGCAGCTTCGAGGAGAGCACTGAAGCTTTCTTT
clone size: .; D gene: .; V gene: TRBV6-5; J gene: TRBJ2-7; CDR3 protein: CASSLDMFSYEQYF; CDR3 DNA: TGTGCCAGCAGCCTGGACATGTTCTCCTACGAGCAGTACTTC
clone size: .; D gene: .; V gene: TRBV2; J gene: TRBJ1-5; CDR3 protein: CASSGGGLIGNQPQHF; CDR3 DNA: TGTGCCAGCAGTGGGGGTGGACTGATTGGCAATCAGCCCCAGCATTTT
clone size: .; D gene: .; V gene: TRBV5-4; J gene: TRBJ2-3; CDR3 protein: CASSLRHTSTDTQYF; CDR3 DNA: TGTGCCAGCAGCTTGAGACACACTAGCACAGATACGCAGTATTTT
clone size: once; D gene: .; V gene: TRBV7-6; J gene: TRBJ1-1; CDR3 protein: CASSLNRDTEAFF; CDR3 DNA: TGTGCCAGCAGCTTAAATCGGGACACTGAAGCTTTCTTT
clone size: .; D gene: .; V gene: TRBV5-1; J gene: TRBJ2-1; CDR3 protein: CASSLDASRRAEQFF; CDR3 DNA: TGCGCCAGCAGCTTGGACGCCTCCCGGAGGGCTGAGCAGTTCTTC
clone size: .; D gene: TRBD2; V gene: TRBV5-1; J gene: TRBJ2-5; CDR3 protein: CASSLNSGVTQETQYF; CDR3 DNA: TGCGCCAGCAGTCTCAATAGCGGGGTCACTCAAGAGACCCAGTACTTC
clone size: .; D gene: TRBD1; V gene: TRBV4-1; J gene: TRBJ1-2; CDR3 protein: CASSQDETGNYGYTF; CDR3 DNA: TGCGCCAGCAGCCAAGACGAGACAGGGAACTATGGCTACACCTTC
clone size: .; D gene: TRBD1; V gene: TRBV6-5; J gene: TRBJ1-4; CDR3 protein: CASSPTGGNEKLFF; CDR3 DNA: TGTGCCAGCAGTCCGACAGGGGGTAATGAAAAACTGTTTTTT
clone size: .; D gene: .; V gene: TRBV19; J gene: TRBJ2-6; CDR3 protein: CASSNWAFGRSGANVLTF; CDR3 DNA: TGTGCCAGTAGTAACTGGGCCTTTGGTAGATCTGGGGCCAACGTCCTGACTTTC
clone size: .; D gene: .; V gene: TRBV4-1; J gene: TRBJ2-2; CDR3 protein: CASSQEGTTNTGELFF; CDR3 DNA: TGCGCCAGCAGCCAAGAGGGGACAACCAACACCGGGGAGCTGTTTTTT
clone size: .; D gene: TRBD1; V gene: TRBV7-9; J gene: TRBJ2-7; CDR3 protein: CASSQLGTGGSYEQYF; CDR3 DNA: TGTGCCAGCAGCCAACTCGGGACAGGGGGCAGCTACGAGCAGTACTTC
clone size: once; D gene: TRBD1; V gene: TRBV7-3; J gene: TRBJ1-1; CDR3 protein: CASSPGTGGTEAFF; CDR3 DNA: TGTGCCAGCAGTCCCGGGACAGGGGGCACTGAAGCTTTCTTT
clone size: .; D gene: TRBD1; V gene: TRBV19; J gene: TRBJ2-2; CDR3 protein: CASRQGQGETGELFF; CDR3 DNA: TGTGCCAGTAGGCAGGGACAGGGAGAAACCGGGGAGCTGTTTTTT
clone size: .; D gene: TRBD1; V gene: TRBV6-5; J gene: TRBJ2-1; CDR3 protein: CASRRTGTGVNEQFF; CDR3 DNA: TGTGCCAGCAGACGCACGGGGACAGGGGTGAATGAGCAGTTCTTC
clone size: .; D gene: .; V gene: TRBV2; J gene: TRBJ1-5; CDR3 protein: CASSRDMGNQPQHF; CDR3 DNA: TGTGCCAGCAGTCGGGACATGGGTAATCAGCCCCAGCATTTT
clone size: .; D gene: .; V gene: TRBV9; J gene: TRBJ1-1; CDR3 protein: CASSVGGPGSNTEAFF; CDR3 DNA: TGTGCCAGCAGCGTAGGAGGCCCTGGGTCGAACACTGAAGCTTTCTTT
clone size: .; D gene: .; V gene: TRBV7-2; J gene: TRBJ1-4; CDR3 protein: CASSPGSSGGRNEKLFF; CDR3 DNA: TGTGCCAGCAGCCCCGGCTCGTCGGGGGGGCGGAATGAAAAACTGTTTTTT
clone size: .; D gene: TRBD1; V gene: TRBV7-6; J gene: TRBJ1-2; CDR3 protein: CASSLGQGYGYTF; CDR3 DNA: TGTGCCAGCAGCTTAGGACAGGGGTATGGCTACACCTTC
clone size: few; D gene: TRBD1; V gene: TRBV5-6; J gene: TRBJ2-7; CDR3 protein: CASSRDGQGTLNSYEQYF; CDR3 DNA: TGTGCCAGCAGCCGTGACGGACAGGGCACACTAAACTCCTACGAGCAGTACTTC
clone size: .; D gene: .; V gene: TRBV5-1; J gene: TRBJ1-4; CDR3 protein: CASSLGLSNEKLFF; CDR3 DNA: TGCGCCAGCAGCTTGGGGCTTTCAAATGAAAAACTGTTTTTT
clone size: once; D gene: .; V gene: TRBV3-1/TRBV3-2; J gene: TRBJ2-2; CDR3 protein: CASSQVRNTGELFF; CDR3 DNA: TGTGCCAGCAGCCAAGTTAGAAACACCGGGGAGCTGTTTTTT
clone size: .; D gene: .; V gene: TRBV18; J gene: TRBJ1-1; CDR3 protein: CASSQGRAVGTEAFF; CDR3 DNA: TGTGCCAGCTCACAGGGGAGGGCCGTGGGCACTGAAGCTTTCTTT
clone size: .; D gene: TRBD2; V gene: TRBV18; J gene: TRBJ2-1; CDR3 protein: CASSLLADNEQFF; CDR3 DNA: TGTGCCAGCTCACTCCTAGCGGACAATGAGCAGTTCTTC
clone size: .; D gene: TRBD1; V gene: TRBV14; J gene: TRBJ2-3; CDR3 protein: CASSQGNRGKADTQYF; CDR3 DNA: TGTGCCAGCAGCCAAGGAAACAGGGGGAAGGCAGATACGCAGTATTTT
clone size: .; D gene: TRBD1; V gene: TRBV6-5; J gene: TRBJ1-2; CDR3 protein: CASRSRTGNYGYTF; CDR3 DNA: TGTGCCAGCAGATCCAGGACAGGGAACTATGGCTACACCTTC
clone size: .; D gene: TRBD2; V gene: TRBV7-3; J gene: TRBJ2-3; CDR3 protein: CASSPGLAGGTQYF; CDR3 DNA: TGTGCCAGCAGCCCTGGACTAGCGGGGGGTACGCAGTATTTT
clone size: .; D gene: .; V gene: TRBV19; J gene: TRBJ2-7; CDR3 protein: CASSISGPYEQYF; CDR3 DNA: TGTGCCAGTAGTATCTCAGGGCCCTACGAGCAGTACTTC
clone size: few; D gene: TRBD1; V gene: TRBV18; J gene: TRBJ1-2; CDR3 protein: CASSPGTGGVYGYTF; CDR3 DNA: TGTGCCAGCTCACCTGGGACAGGGGGTGTGTATGGCTACACCTTC